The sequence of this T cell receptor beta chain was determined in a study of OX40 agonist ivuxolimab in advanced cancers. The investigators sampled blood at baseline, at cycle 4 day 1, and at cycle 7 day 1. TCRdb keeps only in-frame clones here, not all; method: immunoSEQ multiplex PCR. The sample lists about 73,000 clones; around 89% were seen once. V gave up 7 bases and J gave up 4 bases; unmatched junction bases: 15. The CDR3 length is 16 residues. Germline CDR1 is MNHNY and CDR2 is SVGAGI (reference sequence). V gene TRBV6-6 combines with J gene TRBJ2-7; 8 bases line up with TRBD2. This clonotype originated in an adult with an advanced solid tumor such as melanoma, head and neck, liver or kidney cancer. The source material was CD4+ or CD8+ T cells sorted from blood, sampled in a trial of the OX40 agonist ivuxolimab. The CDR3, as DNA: TGTGCCAGCACTTCCTCTAGCGGGTCCCGGTTTTACGAGCAGTACTTC. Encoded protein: CASTSSSGSRFYEQYF.